One TCR beta chain is described in this entry. Germline CDR1 and CDR2: MNHNS and SASEGT. The length of the CDR3 is 14 residues. The ends were cut back, 3 bases at V and 6 bases at J, with 12 bases in the middle. This record comes from a study of long-term antiretroviral therapy in people with HIV. At least one PBMC sample before ART and at least two after were required. Run at survey level, the immunoSEQ assay was version v3.0. Sequencing was performed with immunoSEQ multiplex PCR; in TCRdb, only in-frame clones are kept and a portion is missing. The sample contains 20,000 to 25,000 clones, over 70% of which appear only once.

The chain has TRBV6-1 and TRBJ1-5; no definite D call. The input for sequencing was unsorted PBMCs, taken 0.3 years after starting antiretroviral therapy. The clonotype was recovered from a man aged 45-60 years with HIV. The CDR3 protein is CASSESATGQPQHF. For the CDR3, the DNA is TGTGCCAGCAGTGAGAGTGCCACGGGTCAGCCCCAGCATTTT.